This T cell receptor (beta chain) stems from a study of T and B cells in COVID-19 patients. For the study at large: Blood was sampled from COVID-19 patients who were either actively infected or recovered. At median age about 31 years, recovered patients were younger than active-infection patients at 67. Of more than 19 active-infection patients, 12 were critically ill with mechanical ventilation or extracorporeal membrane oxygenation. About 90% of the roughly 20 active-infection patients had comorbidities associated with unfavorable COVID-19 outcome.

TRB was amplified from about 250-500 ng of blood genomic DNA. Multiplex PCR with BIOMED2 TRB-A/B primer pools amplified TRB rearrangements. TCRdb re-called the multiplex PCR reads with MiXCR, one entry per CDR3 protein. Of 4,500 to 6,500 distinct CDR3 sequences detected, more than 25% appear once; the ten largest clones hold approximately 12%. Sequencing used blood. The source of this sequence is a human donor with active COVID-19.

The CDR3 here is CATSDGADIAGSLTDTQYF. CDR3 nucleotides: TGTGCCACCAGTGATGGGGCGGACATAGCGGGATCCCTAACAGATACGCAGTATTTT. The rearrangement uses TRBV24-1 and TRBJ2-3; 8 bases align to TRBD2. CDR3 size: 19 residues. V lost 3 bases, J lost 3 bases, and 16 bases stayed unmatched. Germline lookup yields CDR1 KGHDR and CDR2 SFDVKD.